Listed below are T cell receptor beta chains from one sample, sequenced in a study of T-cell memory formation after mild COVID-19. Using its own MiXCR run on the 5' RACE reads, TCRdb lists one record per CDR3 protein. The repertoire consists of roughly 340,000 distinct CDR3 sequences, with around 15% occurring once and the leading ten covering 20% to 25%. The sequenced sample was PBMCs or a T cell subset sorted from them (not recorded which). Every receptor here comes from a man younger than 30 who had mild COVID-19 (a few samples of this study predate the infection). Cell type and time point are not known. The CDR3 runs from the conserved cysteine through the conserved F or W. D genes are given only for firm matches. Some rows have no size entry. The others give once, few or many, or a class for an expanded clone.

CDR3 DNA	CDR3 protein	D gene	V gene	J gene	clone size
TGTGCCAGCAGTACTGCCCCCCGGGAGACCCAGTACTTC	CASSTAPRETQYF	NA	TRBV12-3/TRBV12-4	TRBJ2-5	NA
TGTGCCAGCAGCTCCCCGGCCCAGCCCCAGCATTTT	CASSSPAQPQHF	NA	TRBV7-2	TRBJ1-5	few
TGTGCTAGTGCGACCAACAGGGTGAACACTGAAGCTTTCTTT	CASATNRVNTEAFF	NA	TRBV12-5	TRBJ1-1	once
TGTGCCATCAGAGACGGGACAGCTCTTAATCAGCCCCAGCATTTT	CAIRDGTALNQPQHF	TRBD1	TRBV10-3	TRBJ1-5	NA
TGTGCCAGCAGCTCCCGGGGGGGGAATAGCAATCAGCCCCAGCATTTT	CASSSRGGNSNQPQHF	NA	TRBV5-6	TRBJ1-5	NA
TGCAGTGCTAGAGAATCGGGTAGCTCCTACAATGAGCAGTTCTTC	CSARESGSSYNEQFF	NA	TRBV20-1	TRBJ2-1	many
TGTGCCAGCCATGCGGGTTATAGCAATCAGCCCCAGCATTTT	CASHAGYSNQPQHF	NA	TRBV12-3/TRBV12-4	TRBJ1-5	NA
TGTGCCAGCAGTTTCCCGGGGAATACTGAAGCTTTCTTT	CASSFPGNTEAFF	NA	TRBV12-3/TRBV12-4	TRBJ1-1	many
TGTGCCAGCAGCAAAAAGGGGCGGACTAGCGGGGGGCCCGCCTGCAATGAGCAGTTCTTC	CASSKKGRTSGGPACNEQFF	NA	TRBV21-1	TRBJ2-1	NA
TGTGCCAGCTCACGGGGAGCCGCGATCCAAGAGACCCAGTACTTC	CASSRGAAIQETQYF	NA	TRBV18	TRBJ2-5	many
TGTGCCAGCAGGCCGGGACAGGGTGGCGATACGCAGTATTTT	CASRPGQGGDTQYF	TRBD1	TRBV12-3/TRBV12-4	TRBJ2-3	few
TGTGCCAGTACTCGGGTTAGCCAAGGGAGCAATGAGCAGTTCTTC	CASTRVSQGSNEQFF	NA	TRBV19	TRBJ2-1	NA
TGTGCCAGCAGTTCCCGCGGGGTAAGCTCCTACGAGCAGTACTTC	CASSSRGVSSYEQYF	NA	TRBV27	TRBJ2-7	NA
TGCGCCAGCAGCGGGCCCCTAGCGGGGGTTAACAATGAGCAGTTCTTC	CASSGPLAGVNNEQFF	TRBD2	TRBV5-1	TRBJ2-1	NA
TGTGCCAGCATGCTGACCGGGGCCAACGTCCTGACTTTC	CASMLTGANVLTF	NA	TRBV27	TRBJ2-6	few
TGCAGTGCTGGCCGGGCTGGCTACGAGCAGTACTTC	CSAGRAGYEQYF	NA	TRBV20-1	TRBJ2-7	few
TGTGCCAGCAGCTTAGTGGGTGCGACCACAGATACGCAGTATTTT	CASSLVGATTDTQYF	NA	TRBV7-2	TRBJ2-3	few
TGTGCCAGCAGGGCCGACTTACTCTCTGGAAACACCATATATTTT	CASRADLLSGNTIYF	NA	TRBV7-2	TRBJ1-3	NA
TGCAGTGGCAGTGACCTGACAGGGGCGACCGATACGCAGTATTTT	CSGSDLTGATDTQYF	TRBD1	TRBV20-1	TRBJ2-3	few
TGTGCCAGCTCCCCCTCGAGGGGAACAGATACGCAGTATTTT	CASSPSRGTDTQYF	NA	TRBV18	TRBJ2-3	many
TGTGCCAGCAGTTATTCGGCGTTGAACAATGAGCAGTTCTTC	CASSYSALNNEQFF	NA	TRBV28	TRBJ2-1	NA
TGCGCCAGCAGCCAACTCGGAACAGGGATCAACTATGGCTACACCTTC	CASSQLGTGINYGYTF	NA	TRBV4-1	TRBJ1-2	few
TGCAGTGCTAGTTTCGGGGCAGTCCCTTATAGCAATCAGCCCCAGCATTTT	CSASFGAVPYSNQPQHF	NA	TRBV20-1	TRBJ1-5	NA
TGTGCCACCCCCGTGGGAGCAATCCTCACAGATACGCAGTATTTT	CATPVGAILTDTQYF	NA	TRBV7-9	TRBJ2-3	NA
TGCAGTGCCCCACAGGGGAGAAGGGCCAAAAACATTCAGTACTTC	CSAPQGRRAKNIQYF	TRBD1	TRBV20-1	TRBJ2-4	NA
TGTGCCAGCAGTTCCCCCGCCCGATGGACTAGCGGGGGAGGAAGGTTCGAGACCCAGTACTTC	CASSSPARWTSGGGRFETQYF	TRBD2	TRBV12-3/TRBV12-4	TRBJ2-5	NA
TGCAGTGCTAGCGGGGCCTCTACCGGGGAGCTGTTTTTT	CSASGASTGELFF	NA	TRBV20-1	TRBJ2-2	few
TGTGCCAGCAGCCTAGGGGCAGGATCTGAAGCTTTCTTT	CASSLGAGSEAFF	NA	TRBV7-3	TRBJ1-1	NA